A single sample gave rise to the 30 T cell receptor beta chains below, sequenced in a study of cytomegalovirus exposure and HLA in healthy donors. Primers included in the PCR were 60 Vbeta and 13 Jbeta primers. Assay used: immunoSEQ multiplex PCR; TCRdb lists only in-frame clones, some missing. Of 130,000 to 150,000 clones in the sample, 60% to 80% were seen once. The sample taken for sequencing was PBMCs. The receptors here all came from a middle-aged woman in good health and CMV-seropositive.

The CDR3 DNA is TGTGCCAGCAGTTACCTGGACAGGGGGCTGCACGAGCAGTACTTC. Translating it yields CASSYLDRGLHEQYF. The J gene is TRBJ2-7, the V gene TRBV6-5; 11 nucleotides agree with TRBD1. Germline values: CDR1 MNHEY, CDR2 SVGAGI. This CDR3 has 15 residues. Trimming cost V 2 bases and J 5 bases; bases outside gene matches: 5.

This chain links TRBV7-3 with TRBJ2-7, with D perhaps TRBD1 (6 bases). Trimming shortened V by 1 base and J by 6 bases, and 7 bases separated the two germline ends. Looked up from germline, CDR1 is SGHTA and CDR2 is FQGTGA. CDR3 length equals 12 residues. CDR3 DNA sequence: TGTGCCAGCAGCTTAAGAGGGGGCGAGCAGTACTTC. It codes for CASSLRGGEQYF. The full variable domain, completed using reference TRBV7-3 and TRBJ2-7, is GAGVSQTPSNKVTEKGKYVELRCDPISGHTALYWYRQSLGQGPEFLIYFQGTGAADDSGLPNDRFFAVRPEGSVSTLKIQRTERGDSAVYLCASSLRGGEQYFGPGTRLTVT.

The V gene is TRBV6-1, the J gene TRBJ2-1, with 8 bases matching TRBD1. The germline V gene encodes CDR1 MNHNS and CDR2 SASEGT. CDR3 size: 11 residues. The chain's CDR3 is CERQGINEQFF. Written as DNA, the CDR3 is TGTGAGAGACAGGGGATAAATGAGCAGTTCTTC.

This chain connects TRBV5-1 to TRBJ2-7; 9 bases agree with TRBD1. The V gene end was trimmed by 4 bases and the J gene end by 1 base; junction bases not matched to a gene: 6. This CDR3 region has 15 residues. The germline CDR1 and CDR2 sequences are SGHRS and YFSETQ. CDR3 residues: CASSPGQGSSYEQYF. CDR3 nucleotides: TGCGCCAGCAGCCCGGGACAGGGAAGTTCCTACGAGCAGTACTTC. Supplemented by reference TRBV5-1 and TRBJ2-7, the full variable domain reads KAGVTQTPRYLIKTRGQQVTLSCSPISGHRSVSWYQQTPGQGLQFLFEYFSETQRNKGNFPGRFSGRQFSNSRSEMNVSTLELGDSALYLCASSPGQGSSYEQYFGPGTRLTVT.

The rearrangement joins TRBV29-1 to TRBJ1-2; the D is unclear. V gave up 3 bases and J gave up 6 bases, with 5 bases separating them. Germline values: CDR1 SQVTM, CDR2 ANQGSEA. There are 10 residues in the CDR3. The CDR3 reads CSVDRDGYTF. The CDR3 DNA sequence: TGCAGCGTTGACCGCGATGGCTACACCTTC.

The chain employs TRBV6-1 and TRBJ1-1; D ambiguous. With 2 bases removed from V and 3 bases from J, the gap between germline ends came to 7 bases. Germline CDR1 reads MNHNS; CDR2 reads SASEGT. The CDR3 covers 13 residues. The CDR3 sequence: CASSEHRDTEAFF. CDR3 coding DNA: TGTGCCAGCAGTGAACACCGCGACACTGAAGCTTTCTTT.

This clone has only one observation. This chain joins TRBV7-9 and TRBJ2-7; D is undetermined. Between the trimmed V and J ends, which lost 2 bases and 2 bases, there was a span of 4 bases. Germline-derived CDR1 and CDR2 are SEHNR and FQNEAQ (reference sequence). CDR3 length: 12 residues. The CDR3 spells CASSLTAYEQYF. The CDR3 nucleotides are TGTGCCAGCAGCTTAACGGCCTACGAGCAGTACTTC. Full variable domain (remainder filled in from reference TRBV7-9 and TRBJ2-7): DTGVSQNPRHKITKRGQNVTFRCDPISEHNRLYWYRQTLGQGPEFLTYFQNEAQLEKSRLLSDRFSAERPKGSFSTLEIQRTEQGDSAMYLCASSLTAYEQYFGPGTRLTVT.

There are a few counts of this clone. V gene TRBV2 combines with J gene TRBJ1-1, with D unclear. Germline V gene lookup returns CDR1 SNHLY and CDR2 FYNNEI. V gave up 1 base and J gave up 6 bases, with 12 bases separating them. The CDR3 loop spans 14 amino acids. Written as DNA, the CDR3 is TGTGCCAGCAGTGAAGGCAGGCCCCCGCCTGAAGCTTTCTTT. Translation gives CASSEGRPPPEAFF.

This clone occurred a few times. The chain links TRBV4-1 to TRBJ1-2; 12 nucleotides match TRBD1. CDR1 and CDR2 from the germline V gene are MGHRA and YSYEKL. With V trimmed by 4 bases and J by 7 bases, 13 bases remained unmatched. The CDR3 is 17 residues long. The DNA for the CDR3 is TGCGCCAGCAGCCCCAAATCCGGGACAGGGGGCTCGGGTGGCTACACCTTC. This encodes CASSPKSGTGGSGGYTF.

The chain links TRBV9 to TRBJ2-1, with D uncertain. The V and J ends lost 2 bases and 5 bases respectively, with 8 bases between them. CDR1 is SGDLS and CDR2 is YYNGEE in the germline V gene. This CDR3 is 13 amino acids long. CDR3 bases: TGTGCCAGCAGCGTTCGTCCTAACAATGAGCAGTTCTTC. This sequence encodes CASSVRPNNEQFF.

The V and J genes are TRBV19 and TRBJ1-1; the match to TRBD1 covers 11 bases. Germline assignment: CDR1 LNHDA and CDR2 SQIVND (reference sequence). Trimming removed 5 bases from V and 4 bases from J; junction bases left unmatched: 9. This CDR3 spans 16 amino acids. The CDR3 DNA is TGTGCCAGTAGTCAAGGTCCGGACAGGGGGCTCACTGAAGCTTTCTTT. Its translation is CASSQGPDRGLTEAFF. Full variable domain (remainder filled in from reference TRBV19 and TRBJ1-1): DGGITQSPKYLFRKEGQNVTLSCEQNLNHDAMYWYRQDPGQGLRLIYYSQIVNDFQKGDIAEGYSVSREKKESFPLTVTSAQKNPTAFYLCASSQGPDRGLTEAFFGQGTRLTVV.

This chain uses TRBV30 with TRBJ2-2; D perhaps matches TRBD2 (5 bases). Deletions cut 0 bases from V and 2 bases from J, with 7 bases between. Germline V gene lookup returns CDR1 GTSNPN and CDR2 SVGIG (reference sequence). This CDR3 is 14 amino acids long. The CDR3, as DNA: TGTGCCTGGAGTGTACTAGACAACACCGGGGAGCTGTTTTTT. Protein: CAWSVLDNTGELFF.

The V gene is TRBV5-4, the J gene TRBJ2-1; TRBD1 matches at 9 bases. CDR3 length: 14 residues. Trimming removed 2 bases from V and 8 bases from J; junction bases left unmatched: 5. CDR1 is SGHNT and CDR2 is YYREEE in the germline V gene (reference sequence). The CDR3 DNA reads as TGTGCCAGCAGCTTCGGACAGGGGATATATGAGCAGTTCTTC. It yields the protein CASSFGQGIYEQFF.

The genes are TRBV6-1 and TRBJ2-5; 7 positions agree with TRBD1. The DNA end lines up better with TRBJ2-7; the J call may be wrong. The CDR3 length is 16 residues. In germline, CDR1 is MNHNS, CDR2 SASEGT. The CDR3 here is CASSEGQGLGFYEQYF. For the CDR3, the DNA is TGTGCCAGCAGTGAAGGACAGGGTCTGGGTTTCTACGAGCAGTACTTC.

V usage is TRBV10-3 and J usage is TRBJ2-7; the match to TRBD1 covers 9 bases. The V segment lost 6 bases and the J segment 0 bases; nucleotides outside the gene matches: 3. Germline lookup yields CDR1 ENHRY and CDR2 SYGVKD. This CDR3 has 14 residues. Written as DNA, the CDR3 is TGTGCCATCAGGCCGGGACAGGGCTCCTACGAGCAGTACTTC. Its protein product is CAIRPGQGSYEQYF.

The CDR3 reads CASSLDMGQGRDTQYF. As DNA, the CDR3 is TGTGCCAGCAGCTTGGATATGGGACAGGGGCGAGATACGCAGTATTTT. The V gene is TRBV5-6, the J gene TRBJ2-3, with 10 bases identical to TRBD1. V was pared by 0 bases and J by 5 bases, with 6 bases of the junction left unmatched. The CDR3 is 16 amino acids. Germline V gene lookup returns CDR1 SGHDT and CDR2 YYEEEE.

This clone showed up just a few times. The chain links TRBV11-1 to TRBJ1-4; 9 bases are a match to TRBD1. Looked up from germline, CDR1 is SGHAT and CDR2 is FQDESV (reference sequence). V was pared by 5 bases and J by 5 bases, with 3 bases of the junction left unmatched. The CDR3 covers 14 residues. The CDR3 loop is CASSHGTGNEKLFF. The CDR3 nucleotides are TGTGCCAGCAGCCACGGGACAGGGAATGAAAAACTGTTTTTT. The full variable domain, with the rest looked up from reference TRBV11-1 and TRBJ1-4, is EAEVAQSPRYKITEKSQAVAFWCDPISGHATLYWYRQILGQGPELLVQFQDESVVDDSQLPKDRFSAERLKGVDSTLKIQPAELGDSAMYLCASSHGTGNEKLFFGSGTQLSVL.

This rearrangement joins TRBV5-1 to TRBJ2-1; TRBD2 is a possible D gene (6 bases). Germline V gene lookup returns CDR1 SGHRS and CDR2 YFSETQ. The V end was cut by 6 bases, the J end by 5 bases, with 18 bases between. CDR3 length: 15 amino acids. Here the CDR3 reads CASTLGGATNNEQFF. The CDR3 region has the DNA TGCGCCAGCACCCTTGGCGGGGCGACTAACAATGAGCAGTTCTTC.

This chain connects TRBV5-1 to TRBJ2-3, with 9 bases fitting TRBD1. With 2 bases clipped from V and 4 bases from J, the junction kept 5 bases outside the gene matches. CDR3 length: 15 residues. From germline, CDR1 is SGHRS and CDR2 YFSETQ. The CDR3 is CASSFRDRDPDTQYF. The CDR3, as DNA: TGCGCCAGCAGCTTCCGGGACAGGGACCCAGATACGCAGTATTTT. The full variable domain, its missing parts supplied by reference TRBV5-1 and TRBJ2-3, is KAGVTQTPRYLIKTRGQQVTLSCSPISGHRSVSWYQQTPGQGLQFLFEYFSETQRNKGNFPGRFSGRQFSNSRSEMNVSTLELGDSALYLCASSFRDRDPDTQYFGPGTRLTVL.

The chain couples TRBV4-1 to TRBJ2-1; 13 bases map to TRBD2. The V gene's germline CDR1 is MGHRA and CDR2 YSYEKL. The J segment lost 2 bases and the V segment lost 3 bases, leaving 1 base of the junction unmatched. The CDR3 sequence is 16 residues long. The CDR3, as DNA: TGCGCCAGCAGCCAGACTAGCGGGGGGCCCTACAATGAGCAGTTCTTC. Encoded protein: CASSQTSGGPYNEQFF.

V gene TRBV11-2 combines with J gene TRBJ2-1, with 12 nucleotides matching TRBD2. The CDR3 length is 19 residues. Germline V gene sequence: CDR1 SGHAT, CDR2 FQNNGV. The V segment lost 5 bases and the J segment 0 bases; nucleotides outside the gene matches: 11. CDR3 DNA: TGTGCCAGCAGCGTCGGGGCTAGCGGGGGGGGGAGCTCCTACAATGAGCAGTTCTTC. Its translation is CASSVGASGGGSSYNEQFF.

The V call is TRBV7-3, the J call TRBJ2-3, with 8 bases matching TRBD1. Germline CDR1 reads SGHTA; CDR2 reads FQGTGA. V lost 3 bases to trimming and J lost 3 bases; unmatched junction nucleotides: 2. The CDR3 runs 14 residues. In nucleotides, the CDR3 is TGTGCCAGCAGCTTGCAGGGGGCTACAGATACGCAGTATTTT. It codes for CASSLQGATDTQYF.

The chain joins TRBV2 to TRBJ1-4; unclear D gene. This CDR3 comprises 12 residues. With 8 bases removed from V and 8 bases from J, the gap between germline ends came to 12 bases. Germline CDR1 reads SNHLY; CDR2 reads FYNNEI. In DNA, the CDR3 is TGTGCCAGCGCTATTACCGGGGAAAAACTGTTTTTT. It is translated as CASAITGEKLFF.

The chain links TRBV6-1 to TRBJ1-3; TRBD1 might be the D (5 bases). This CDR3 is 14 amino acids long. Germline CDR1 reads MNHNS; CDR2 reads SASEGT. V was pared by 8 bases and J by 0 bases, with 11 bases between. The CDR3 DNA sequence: TGTGCCAGCCGACCCGGGGGCTCTGGAAACACCATATATTTT. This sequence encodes CASRPGGSGNTIYF.

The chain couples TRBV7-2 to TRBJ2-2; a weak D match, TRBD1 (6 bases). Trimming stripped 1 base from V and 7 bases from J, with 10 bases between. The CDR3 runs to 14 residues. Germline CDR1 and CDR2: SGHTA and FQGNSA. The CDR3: CASSLDPGVGELFF. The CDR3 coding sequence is TGTGCCAGCAGCTTAGACCCAGGGGTCGGGGAGCTGTTTTTT.

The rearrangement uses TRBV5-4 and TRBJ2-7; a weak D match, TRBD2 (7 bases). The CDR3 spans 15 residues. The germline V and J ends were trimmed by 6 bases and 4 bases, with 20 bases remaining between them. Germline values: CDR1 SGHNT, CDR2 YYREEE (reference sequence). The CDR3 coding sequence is TGTGCCAGCACGCTAGGGGGGGCCCCGGGATACGAGCAGTACTTC. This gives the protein CASTLGGAPGYEQYF.

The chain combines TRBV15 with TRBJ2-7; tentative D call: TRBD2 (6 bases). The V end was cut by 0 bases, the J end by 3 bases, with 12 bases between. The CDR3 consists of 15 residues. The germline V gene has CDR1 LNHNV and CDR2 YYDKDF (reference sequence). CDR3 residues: CATSRDLSSGYEQYF. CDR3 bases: TGTGCCACCAGCAGAGATCTCAGTAGCGGCTACGAGCAGTACTTC.

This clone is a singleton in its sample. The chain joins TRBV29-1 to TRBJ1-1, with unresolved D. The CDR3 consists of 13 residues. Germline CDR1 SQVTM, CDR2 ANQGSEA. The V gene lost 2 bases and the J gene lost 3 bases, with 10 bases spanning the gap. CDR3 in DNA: TGCAGCGTTGAATCCGGGGATTACACTGAAGCTTTCTTT. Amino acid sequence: CSVESGDYTEAFF.

The CDR3 region is CASSDRDSKNIQYF. In DNA form, the CDR3 reads TGTGCCAGCAGTGACCGGGACAGCAAAAACATTCAGTACTTC. The chain carries TRBV6-1 and TRBJ2-4; TRBD1 agrees at 7 bases. The CDR3 is 14 residues long. The V gene end was trimmed by 3 bases and the J gene end by 3 bases; junction bases not matched to a gene: 2. Germline CDR1 is MNHNS and CDR2 is SASEGT.

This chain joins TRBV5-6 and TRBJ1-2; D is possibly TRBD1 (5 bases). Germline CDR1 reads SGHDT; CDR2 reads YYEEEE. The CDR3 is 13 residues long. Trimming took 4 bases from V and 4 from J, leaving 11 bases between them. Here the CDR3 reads CASSLQVVYGYTF. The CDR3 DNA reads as TGTGCCAGCAGCCTACAGGTTGTCTATGGCTACACCTTC.